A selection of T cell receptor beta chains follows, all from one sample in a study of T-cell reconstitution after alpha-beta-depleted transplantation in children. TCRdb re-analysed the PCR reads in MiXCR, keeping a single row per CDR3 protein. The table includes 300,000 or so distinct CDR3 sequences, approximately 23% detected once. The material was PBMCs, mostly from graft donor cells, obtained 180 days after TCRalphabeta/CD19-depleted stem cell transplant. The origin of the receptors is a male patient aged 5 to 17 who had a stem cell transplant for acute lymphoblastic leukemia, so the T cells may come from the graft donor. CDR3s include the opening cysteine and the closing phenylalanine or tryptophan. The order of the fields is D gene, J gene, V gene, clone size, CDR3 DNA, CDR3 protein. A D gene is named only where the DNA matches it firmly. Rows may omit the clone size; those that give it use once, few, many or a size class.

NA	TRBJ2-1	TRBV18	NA	TGTGCCAGCTCACCAACAGCGAGCTCCTACAATGAGCAGTTCTTC	CASSPTASSYNEQFF
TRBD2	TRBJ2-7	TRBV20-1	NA	TGCAGTGCTAGGGCCGGGACTAGCGGGAGCTACGAGCAGTACTTC	CSARAGTSGSYEQYF
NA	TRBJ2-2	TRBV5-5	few	TGTGCCAGCAACCCCGGCGGCTACCTTACGAACACCGGGGAGCTGTTTTTT	CASNPGGYLTNTGELFF
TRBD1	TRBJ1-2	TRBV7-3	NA	TGTGCCAGCAGCTTTCGACAGGGTACTGGCTACCCCTTC	CASSFRQGTGYPF
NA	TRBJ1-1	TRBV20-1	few	TGCAGTGCTAGATTTTTGGGAATAGGGAACACTGAAGCTTTCTTT	CSARFLGIGNTEAFF
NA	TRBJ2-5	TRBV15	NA	TGTGCCACCAGCATACCCGGGACGATAAGGGAGACCCAGTACTTC	CATSIPGTIRETQYF
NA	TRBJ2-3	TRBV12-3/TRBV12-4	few	TGTGCCAGCAGTCCCGGGACACACCTTACTCTGGATACGCAGTATTTT	CASSPGTHLTLDTQYF
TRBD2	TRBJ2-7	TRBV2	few	TGTGCCAGCCCCACTAGCGGGAGCGATTGGGAGCAGTACTTC	CASPTSGSDWEQYF
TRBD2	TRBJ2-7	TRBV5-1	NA	TGCGCCAGCATGAGGAGCGGGGTGTCCTACGAGCAGTACTTC	CASMRSGVSYEQYF
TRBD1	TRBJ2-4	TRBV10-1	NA	TGCGCCAGCAGCACCACAGGGGGGAAAAACATTCAGTACTTC	CASSTTGGKNIQYF
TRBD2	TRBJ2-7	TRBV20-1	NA	TGCAGTGCTAGAGTTCCTAGCGGGAGTCGGTACGAGCAGTACTTC	CSARVPSGSRYEQYF
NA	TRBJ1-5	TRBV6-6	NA	TGTGCCAGCACTAGGGGAGATCAGCCCCAGCATTTT	CASTRGDQPQHF
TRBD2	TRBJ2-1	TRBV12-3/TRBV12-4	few	TGTGCCAGCAGATCGGGACTAGCGGAGACAAGCTCCTACAATGAGCAGTTCTTC	CASRSGLAETSSYNEQFF
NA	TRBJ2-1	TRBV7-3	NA	TGTGCCAGCAGCTTAATTCCGGTCTACTCCTACAATGAGCAGTTCTTC	CASSLIPVYSYNEQFF
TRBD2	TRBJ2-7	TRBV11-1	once	TGTGCCAGCAGCTTAGGGGGTGCCGGGACTAGCGGGAGAGGACTCTACGAGCAGTACTTC	CASSLGGAGTSGRGLYEQYF
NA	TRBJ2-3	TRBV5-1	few	TGCGCCAGCTCGGGATCTGGGGGCGCAGATACGCAGTATTTT	CASSGSGGADTQYF
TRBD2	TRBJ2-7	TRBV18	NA	TGTGCCAGCTCACCACCTCACTACGAGCGGGAGAAGTTGTACGAGCAGTACTTC	CASSPPHYEREKLYEQYF
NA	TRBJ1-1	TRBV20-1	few	TGCAGTGCTAGAGAGTCCCCCTGGGGTAAGGGTACTGAAGCTTTCTTT	CSARESPWGKGTEAFF
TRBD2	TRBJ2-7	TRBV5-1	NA	TGCGCCAGCACCCCGGGGAGGGCTTCACCCTACGAGCAGTACTTC	CASTPGRASPYEQYF
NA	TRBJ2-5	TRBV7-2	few	TGTGCCAGCAGCCGAGGGAGCTATAGGGCCCAGTACTTC	CASSRGSYRAQYF
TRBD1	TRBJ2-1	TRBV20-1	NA	TGCAGTGCTAGAAAGAGGGGGGACAGGGGGAGGGTTAATGAGCAGTTCTTC	CSARKRGDRGRVNEQFF
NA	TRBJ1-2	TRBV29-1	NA	TGCAGCGTTGGGGGCGCGGGAGGCTACACCTTC	CSVGGAGGYTF
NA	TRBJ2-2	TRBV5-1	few	TGCGCCAGCATCCAGAGCAACACCGGGGAGCTGTTTTTT	CASIQSNTGELFF
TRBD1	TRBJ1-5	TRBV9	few	TGTGCCAGCAGCCGCGGACAGGGTAATAGCAATCAGCCCCAGCATTTT	CASSRGQGNSNQPQHF
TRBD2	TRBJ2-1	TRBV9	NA	TGTGCCAGCAGCGGCACTAGCGGGGGAAATGGGAATGAGCAGTTCTTC	CASSGTSGGNGNEQFF
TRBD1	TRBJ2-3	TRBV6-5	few	TGTGCCAGCAGTACTTGGACAGGTACTCGCACAGATACGCAGTATTTT	CASSTWTGTRTDTQYF
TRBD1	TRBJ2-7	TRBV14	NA	TGTGCCAGCAGCCAAGGCCCCGGGACAGGGTACTACGAGCAGTACTTC	CASSQGPGTGYYEQYF
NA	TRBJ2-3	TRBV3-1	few	TGTGCCAGCAGCCCCGGGACTTACACAGATACGCAGTATTTT	CASSPGTYTDTQYF
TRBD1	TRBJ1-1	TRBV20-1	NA	TGCAGTGCTAGAGATCACAACTGGCAAACAGGGGCCACTGAAGCTTTCTTT	CSARDHNWQTGATEAFF